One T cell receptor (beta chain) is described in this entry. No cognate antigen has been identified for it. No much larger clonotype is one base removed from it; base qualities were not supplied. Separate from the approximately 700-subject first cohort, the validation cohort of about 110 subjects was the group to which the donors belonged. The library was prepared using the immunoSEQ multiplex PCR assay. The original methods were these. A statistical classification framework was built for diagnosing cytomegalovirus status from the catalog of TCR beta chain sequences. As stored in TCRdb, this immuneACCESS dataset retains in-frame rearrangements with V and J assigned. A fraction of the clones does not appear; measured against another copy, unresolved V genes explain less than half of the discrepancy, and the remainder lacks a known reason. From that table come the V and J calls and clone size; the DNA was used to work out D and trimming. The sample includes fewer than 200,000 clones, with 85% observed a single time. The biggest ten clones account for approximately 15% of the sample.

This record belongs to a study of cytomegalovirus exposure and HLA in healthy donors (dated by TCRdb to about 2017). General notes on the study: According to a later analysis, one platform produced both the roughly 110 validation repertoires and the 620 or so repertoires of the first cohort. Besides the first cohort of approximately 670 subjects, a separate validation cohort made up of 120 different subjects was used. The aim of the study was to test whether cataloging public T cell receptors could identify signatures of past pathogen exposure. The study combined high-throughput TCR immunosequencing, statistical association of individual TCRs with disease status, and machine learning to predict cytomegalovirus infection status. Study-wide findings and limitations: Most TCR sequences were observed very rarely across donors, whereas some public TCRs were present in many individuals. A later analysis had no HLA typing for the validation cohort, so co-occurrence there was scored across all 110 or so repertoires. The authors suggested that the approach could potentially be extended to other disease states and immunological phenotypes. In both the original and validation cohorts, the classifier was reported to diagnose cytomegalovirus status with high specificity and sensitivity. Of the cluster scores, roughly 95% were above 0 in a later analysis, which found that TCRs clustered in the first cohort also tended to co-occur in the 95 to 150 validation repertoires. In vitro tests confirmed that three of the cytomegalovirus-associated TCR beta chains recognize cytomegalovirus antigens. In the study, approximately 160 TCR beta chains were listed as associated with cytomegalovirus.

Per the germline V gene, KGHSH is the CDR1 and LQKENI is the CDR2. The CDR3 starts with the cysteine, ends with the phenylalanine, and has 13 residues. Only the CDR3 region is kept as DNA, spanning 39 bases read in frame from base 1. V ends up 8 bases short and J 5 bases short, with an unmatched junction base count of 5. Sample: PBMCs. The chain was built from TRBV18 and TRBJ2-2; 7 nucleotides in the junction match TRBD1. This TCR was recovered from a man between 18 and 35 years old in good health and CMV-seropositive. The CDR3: CASQGGRTGELFF. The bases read TGTGCCAGCCAAGGGGGCCGGACCGGGGAGCTGTTTTTT.